What follows is one T cell receptor beta chain and its context. The data were obtained in a study of T cells in localized non-small cell lung cancer. Using immunoSEQ multiplex PCR, the repertoire was profiled, and TCRdb retains in-frame clones only, with some absent. The sample contains 25,000 or so clones, over 80% of which appear only once. The TCR originated in a male donor at least 60 years old with stage I lung adenocarcinoma. The material was peripheral blood, obtained before any cancer treatment.

DNA for the CDR3: TGTGCCAGCAGCTTAGGAGGGACCACAGATACGCAGTATTTT. It encodes CASSLGGTTDTQYF. The chain has TRBV7-2 and TRBJ2-3, with D perhaps matching TRBD1 or TRBD2 (5 bases each). CDR1 is SGHTA, CDR2 FQGNSA, per germline. Trimming took off 1 base at V and 2 bases at J, with 7 bases between the two ends. The CDR3 covers 14 residues.